The 7 T cell receptor beta chains in this list originate from one sample, sequenced in a study of regulatory T cells in long-lasting Graves disease. Researchers made TCR beta libraries by using iRepertoire HTBI primers and running Arm-PCR on CDR3 regions. TCRdb analysed the multiplex PCR reads with MiXCR anew, one entry per CDR3 protein. Of over 250,000 distinct CDR3 sequences listed, around a fifth are singletons. Stated time point: persistent/refractory GD, antithyroid drugs over 5 years with positive TRAb. The TCR library was made from RNA extracted from PBMCs. This specimen consisted of peripheral blood mononuclear cells (PBMCs), obtained when the disease was refractory, from a patient treated with antithyroid drugs. The receptors were gathered from a female donor with Graves disease.

This clonotype was observed a handful of times. V gene TRBV6-2 or TRBV6-3 combines with J gene TRBJ2-7; no definite D call. V gave up 2 bases and J gave up 0 bases, with 8 bases separating them. Per germline, CDR1 MNHEY and CDR2 SVGEGT. The CDR3 extends over 14 amino acids. CDR3 DNA sequence: TGTGCCAGCAGTTACAGGACCATCTCCTACGAGCAGTACTTC. Protein product: CASSYRTISYEQYF.

The chain employs TRBV7-2 and TRBJ1-6, with D possibly being TRBD1 (6 bases). V lost 4 bases and J 8 bases, leaving 12 bases between the germline ends. CDR1 is SGHTA and CDR2 is FQGNSA in the germline V gene. This CDR3 region has 14 residues. CDR3 nucleotide sequence: TGTGCCAGCAGCTCCTCCGGGACATATTCACCCCTCCACTTT. It translates to CASSSSGTYSPLHF.

CDR3 sequence (DNA): TGTGCCAGCAGCCAAGGACATTGGGGCTACACCTTC. It encodes CASSQGHWGYTF. The rearrangement joins TRBV14 to TRBJ1-2; D call uncertain. Trimming took off 1 base at V and 8 bases at J, with 8 bases between the two ends. CDR3 length: 12 residues. Germline V lookup: CDR1 SGHDN, CDR2 FVKESK.

This clonotype was detected ten times or more. This chain connects TRBV12-3 or TRBV12-4 to TRBJ2-4; D gene ambiguous. Trimming pared 6 bases from V and 3 bases from J, leaving 18 bases between. The CDR3 covers 16 residues. The CDR3 coding sequence is TGTGCCAGCAGCCGCAGGTTTCGTCAGGACAAAAACATTCAGTACTTC. It specifies CASSRRFRQDKNIQYF.

This clonotype was detected only a few times. DNA for the CDR3: TGTGCCAGCAGCTTCCCGGGACAGGGGGCCGATGAAAAACTGTTTTTT. It codes for CASSFPGQGADEKLFF. The rearrangement links TRBV7-2 to TRBJ1-4, with TRBD1 identical over 12 bases. The germline gives CDR1 SGHTA, CDR2 FQGNSA. CDR3 length: 16 residues. V dropped 3 bases and J dropped 6; count of bases not matched to a gene: 5.

There are many counts of this clonotype. The J gene is TRBJ1-1, the V gene TRBV30; D is unresolved. V lost 0 bases and J 0 bases, leaving 8 bases between the germline ends. CDR3 length: 14 residues. Germline V gene sequence: CDR1 GTSNPN, CDR2 SVGIG (reference sequence). The CDR3 is CAWSVVGMNTEAFF. The CDR3 nucleotides read TGTGCCTGGAGTGTTGTGGGGATGAACACTGAAGCTTTCTTT.

The chain combines TRBV11-3 with TRBJ1-1; the D is unclear. Per germline, CDR1 SGHNT and CDR2 YENEEA. Deletions cut 0 bases from V and 1 base from J, with 9 bases between. The CDR3 has 15 residues. This chain's CDR3 is CASSLEMGGNTEAFF. CDR3 DNA sequence: TGTGCCAGCAGCTTAGAGATGGGAGGGAACACTGAAGCTTTCTTT.